What follows are 2 T cell receptor beta chains derived from one specimen sequenced in a study of T cells in localized non-small cell lung cancer. Data came from immunoSEQ multiplex PCR; TCRdb stores just in-frame clones and leaves some out. The repertoire holds about 78,000 clones, with around four fifths as singletons. This material consisted of peripheral blood, taken before any cancer treatment. Receptors were obtained from a man aged 40-75 years with stage I lung adenocarcinoma.

This clone occurred once. The chain recombines TRBV18 with TRBJ2-1; 9 bases map to TRBD2. V gave up 1 base and J gave up 3 bases; unmatched junction bases: 7. Germline V gene sequence: CDR1 KGHSH, CDR2 LQKENI. The CDR3 loop spans 17 amino acids. CDR3 nucleotide sequence: TGTGCCAGCTCACCACGAGGGGCGGGAGGGTTCTACAATGAGCAGTTCTTC. Translation: CASSPRGAGGFYNEQFF. Together with reference TRBV18 and TRBJ2-1, the CDR3 gives the full variable domain: NAGVMQNPRHLVRRRGQEARLRCSPMKGHSHVYWYRQLPEEGLKFMVYLQKENIIDESGMPKERFSAEFPKEGPSILRIQQVVRGDSAAYFCASSPRGAGGFYNEQFFGPGTRLTVL.

The DNA of the CDR3 is TGTGCCAGCAGTACCGGGACTAGCTGGTCCTACAATGAGCAGTTCTTC. Its protein is CASSTGTSWSYNEQFF. The V gene is TRBV5-8, the J gene TRBJ2-1; the match to TRBD2 covers 9 bases. This CDR3 is 16 amino acids long. The V and J ends lost 5 bases and 1 base, in that order; junction bases with no gene match: 7. Germline-derived CDR1 and CDR2 are SGHTS and YDEGEE. Complete variable domain (other parts from reference TRBV5-8 and TRBJ2-1): EAGVTQSPTHLIKTRGQQATLRCSPISGHTSVYWYQQALGLGLQFLLWYDEGEERNRGNFPPRFSGRQFPNYSSELNVNALELEDSALYLCASSTGTSWSYNEQFFGPGTRLTVL.